Below, one TCR beta chain is given with its context. The antigen is undetermined. From the 5' RACE reads, TCRdb called clonotypes with MiXCR, one entry per CDR3 protein. The sample includes around 540,000 distinct CDR3 sequences, 12% seen only once; the top ten take around 6.8%. CDR3 length: 13 amino acids. Germline lookup yields CDR1 DFQATT and CDR2 SNEGSKA (reference sequence). V lost 6 bases and J 2 bases, leaving 12 bases between the germline ends. This entry comes from a study of CD8 T cells in ankylosing spondylitis. Study results and caveats: Significantly higher representation of disease-linked clones was reported for matched ankylosing spondylitis synovial fluid. Characteristic of ankylosing spondylitis blood, it appeared, was a TCR beta motif comprising 7 to 9 highly homologous variants.

V usage is TRBV20-1 and J usage is TRBJ2-3; D uncertain. The specimen was blood, either unsorted or a sorted T cell fraction (not recorded which). This TCR derives from a male donor with ankylosing spondylitis. The CDR3 nucleotides read TGCAGTGCCGGTGGCAGTTACACAGATACGCAGTATTTT. Residues: CSAGGSYTDTQYF.